This T cell receptor beta chain was sequenced during a study of early T cells in non-severe SARS-CoV-2 infection. Turning to the study itself: It was bulk RNA from unsorted whole blood that was sequenced, and the chains were unpaired.

This clonotype was seen many times. Its antigen is currently unknown. This CDR3 is 15 amino acids long. Trimming removed 5 bases at V and 1 base at J, with 11 bases between. CDR1 is SGHAT, CDR2 FQNNGV, per germline. Study outcomes and limitations: VDJdb matching skewed toward anti-spike CD8 responses, missing private and CD4 specificities.

The protocol attached unique molecular identifiers to individual cDNA molecules. TCRdb independently ran MiXCR on the 5' RACE reads; one entry per CDR3 protein. In the table there are tens of thousands of distinct CDR3 sequences, about 10% of which are singletons. Material: whole blood, obtained at baseline. The sequence was obtained from an adult who was a healthcare worker with PCR-confirmed SARS-CoV-2 infection or an uninfected control (not recorded which). The rearrangement uses TRBV11-2 and TRBJ2-2, with D possibly matching TRBD1 (5 bases). The CDR3 loop reads CASSQGTGNTGELFF. CDR3 sequence (DNA): TGTGCCAGCAGCCAGGGTACCGGGAACACCGGGGAGCTGTTTTTT. The variable domain in full, completed from reference TRBV11-2 and TRBJ2-2, reads EAGVAQSPRYKIIEKRQSVAFWCNPISGHATLYWYQQILGQGPKLLIQFQNNGVVDDSQLPKDRFSAERLKGVDSTLKIQPAKLEDSAVYLCASSQGTGNTGELFFGEGSRLTVL.